This T cell receptor (beta chain) was obtained from a study of blood T cells in healthy people across ages. This clonotype occurred a few times. Per germline, CDR1 MGHDK and CDR2 SYGVNS. This CDR3 is 16 amino acids long. Trimming removed 1 base at V and 6 bases at J, with 17 bases between. Through a sample-barcoded 5' primer and a J-beta primer mix, a second PCR was run for roughly 7 to 11 cycles. TCRdb fed the 5' RACE reads into MiXCR, producing one record per CDR3 protein. The sample has about 1.4 million distinct CDR3 sequences, around 55% seen once. The gene calls are TRBV25-1 and TRBJ2-3; D not certain. The TCR was taken from a man aged 18 to 29 in good health. The sample taken for sequencing was blood. CDR3 nucleotides: TGTGCCAGCAGTGAATTTGAGGCATCATGGGCGGATACGCAGTATTTT. This sequence encodes CASSEFEASWADTQYF.